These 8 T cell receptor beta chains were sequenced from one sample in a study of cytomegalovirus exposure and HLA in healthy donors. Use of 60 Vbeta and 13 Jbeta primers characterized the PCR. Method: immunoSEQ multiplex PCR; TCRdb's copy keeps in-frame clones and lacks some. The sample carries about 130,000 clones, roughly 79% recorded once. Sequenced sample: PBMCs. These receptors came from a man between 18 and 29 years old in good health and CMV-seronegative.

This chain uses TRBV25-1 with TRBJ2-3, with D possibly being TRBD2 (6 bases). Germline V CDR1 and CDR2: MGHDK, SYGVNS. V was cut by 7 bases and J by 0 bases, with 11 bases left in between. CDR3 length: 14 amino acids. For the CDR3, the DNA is TGTGCCAGCACAAGGGGACTTAGCACAGATACGCAGTATTTT. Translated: CASTRGLSTDTQYF.

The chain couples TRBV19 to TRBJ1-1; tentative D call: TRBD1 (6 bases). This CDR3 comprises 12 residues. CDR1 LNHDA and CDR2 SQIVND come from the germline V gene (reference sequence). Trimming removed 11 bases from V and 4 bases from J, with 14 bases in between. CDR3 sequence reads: CASGGGATEAFF. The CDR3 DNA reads TGTGCCTCGGGAGGGGGGGCCACTGAAGCTTTCTTT.

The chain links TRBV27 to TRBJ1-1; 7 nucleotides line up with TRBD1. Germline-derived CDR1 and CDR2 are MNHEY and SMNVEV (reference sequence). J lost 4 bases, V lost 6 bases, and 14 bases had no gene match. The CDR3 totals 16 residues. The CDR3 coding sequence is TGTGCCAGCAGCACCCGAACAGGGGTAGGATCCACTGAAGCTTTCTTT. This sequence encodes CASSTRTGVGSTEAFF.

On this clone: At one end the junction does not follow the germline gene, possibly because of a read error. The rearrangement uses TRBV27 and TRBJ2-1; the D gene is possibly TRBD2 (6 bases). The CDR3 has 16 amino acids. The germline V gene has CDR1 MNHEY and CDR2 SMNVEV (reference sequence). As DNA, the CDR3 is TGTGCCAGCAATCGAGGGAAACTAGCAGAGTACAATGGGCAGTTCTTC. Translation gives CASNRGKLAEYNGQFF.

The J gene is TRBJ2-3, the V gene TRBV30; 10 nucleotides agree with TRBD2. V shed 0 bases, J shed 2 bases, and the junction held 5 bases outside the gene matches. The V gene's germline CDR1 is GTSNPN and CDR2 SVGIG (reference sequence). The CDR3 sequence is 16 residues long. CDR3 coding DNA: TGTGCCTGGAGTGTATTAGCGGGGGGCGACACAGATACGCAGTATTTT. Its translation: CAWSVLAGGDTDTQYF.

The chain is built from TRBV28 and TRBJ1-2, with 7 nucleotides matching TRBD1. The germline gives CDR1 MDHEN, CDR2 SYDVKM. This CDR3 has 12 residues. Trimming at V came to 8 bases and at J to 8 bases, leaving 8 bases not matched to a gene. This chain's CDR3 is CASVQGKEGYTF. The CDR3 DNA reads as TGTGCCAGCGTACAGGGGAAGGAGGGCTACACCTTC.

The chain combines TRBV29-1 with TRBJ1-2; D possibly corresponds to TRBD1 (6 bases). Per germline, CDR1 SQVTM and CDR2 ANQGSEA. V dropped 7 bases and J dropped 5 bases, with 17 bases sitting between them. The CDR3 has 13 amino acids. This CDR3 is CSATSGTTYGYTF. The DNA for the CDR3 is TGCAGCGCGACGTCCGGGACAACTTATGGCTACACCTTC.

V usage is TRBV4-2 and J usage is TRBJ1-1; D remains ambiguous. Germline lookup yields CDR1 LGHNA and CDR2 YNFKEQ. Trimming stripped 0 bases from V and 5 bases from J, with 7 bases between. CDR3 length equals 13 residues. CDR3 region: CASSQDRGTEAFF. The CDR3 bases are TGTGCCAGCAGCCAAGATCGCGGGACTGAAGCTTTCTTT.